The clone carrying this T cell receptor beta chain was seen a handful of times. No antigen is known for it. From RNA transcripts, TCR beta CDR3 regions were amplified. The HTBI primer set drove a first-round RT-PCR of the TCR CDR3. One entry per CDR3 protein results from TCRdb running MiXCR on the multiplex PCR reads. The sample records hundreds of thousands of distinct CDR3 sequences, more than 11% being singletons. The sample is drawn from a study of T cells in Graves' hyperthyroidism and ophthalmopathy. General study findings and limits: Blood samples included most of the expanded thyroid clonotypes exceeding 0.001.

Blood from later-ophthalmopathy patients was taken at first hyperthyroidism diagnosis. An approximately 9.8 ml volume of fresh peripheral blood provided the PBMCs. This CDR3 has 14 residues. Per germline, CDR1 SQVTM and CDR2 ANQGSEA. V shed 5 bases and J 2 bases; nucleotides not matched to a gene: 7. Sequenced material: blood. This clonotype was sampled from a woman in her 30s with Graves' hyperthyroidism that later progressed to Graves' ophthalmopathy. V usage is TRBV29-1 and J usage is TRBJ2-7; 9 positions agree with TRBD1. This chain's CDR3 is CSVTRQGEPYEQYF. For the CDR3, the DNA is TGCAGCGTTACTCGACAGGGGGAACCCTACGAGCAGTACTTC.